These 13 T cell receptor beta chains originate from one sample sequenced in a study of blood T cells in healthy people across ages. Sample-barcoded 5' priming and a J-beta primer mix drove a second PCR of roughly 6 to 12 cycles. One entry per CDR3 protein results from TCRdb running MiXCR on the 5' RACE reads. The profile shows some 780,000 distinct CDR3 sequences, roughly three fifths of them singletons. Sequenced sample: blood. These receptors all stem from a man aged 35-49 years in good health.

The chain uses TRBV15 and TRBJ2-5; D possibly corresponds to TRBD1 (5 bases). Per germline, CDR1 LNHNV and CDR2 YYDKDF (reference sequence). The CDR3 covers 15 residues. Deletions cut 0 bases from V and 2 bases from J, with 10 bases between. As DNA, the CDR3 is TGTGCCACCAGCAGAGATATTCAGGGACAAGAGACCCAGTACTTC. It encodes CATSRDIQGQETQYF.

In its sample, this clonotype was seen a few times. This chain links TRBV9 with TRBJ1-2; possible D gene TRBD1, 5 bases. V was cut by 1 base and J by 6 bases, with 10 bases left in between. From germline, CDR1 is SGDLS and CDR2 YYNGEE. The CDR3 totals 13 residues. Here the CDR3 reads CASSVPGTHGYTF. For the CDR3, the DNA is TGTGCCAGCAGCGTACCCGGGACGCATGGCTACACCTTC.

The J gene is TRBJ2-3, the V gene TRBV2; D unresolved. CDR1 and CDR2 from the germline V gene are SNHLY and FYNNEI. CDR3 length equals 14 residues. The V end was cut by 8 bases, the J end by 3 bases, with 15 bases between. The CDR3 protein is CASDPDDGTDTQYF. In nucleotides, the CDR3 is TGTGCCAGCGATCCAGACGACGGAACAGATACGCAGTATTTT.

The V and J genes are TRBV11-2 and TRBJ1-4; D might be TRBD1 (6 bases). V lost 3 bases, J lost 7 bases, and 12 bases lay in between. The CDR3 consists of 14 residues. Germline lookup yields CDR1 SGHAT and CDR2 FQNNGV. CDR3 protein: CASSFTGGGEKLFF. The CDR3 DNA reads as TGTGCCAGCAGCTTCACAGGAGGGGGTGAAAAACTGTTTTTT.

The CDR3 protein is CASGRGRAYEQYF. The CDR3 DNA is TGTGCCAGCGGCCGCGGGCGGGCCTACGAGCAGTACTTC. V is TRBV6-5 and J is TRBJ2-5; possible D gene TRBD2, 5 bases. With the DNA end fitting TRBJ2-7 better, the J assignment may be wrong. The CDR3 sequence is 13 residues long. Germline V gene sequence: CDR1 MNHEY, CDR2 SVGAGI.

V usage is TRBV12-3 or TRBV12-4 and J usage is TRBJ1-2; possible D gene TRBD1, 5 bases. Trimming cost V 3 bases and J 6 bases, with 8 bases left between them. CDR3 length equals 12 residues. The CDR3 coding sequence is TGTGCCAGCAGTTTTACAGGAGATGGCTACACCTTC. It encodes CASSFTGDGYTF.

The chain is built from TRBV28 and TRBJ2-7; the match to TRBD1 covers 11 bases. The CDR3 is made up of 15 amino acids. CDR1 and CDR2 (germline): MDHEN, SYDVKM. After removal of 6 bases from V and 4 bases from J, the junction contained 8 bases not matched to a gene. The CDR3 reads CASSPDRGRQYEQYF. DNA of the CDR3: TGTGCCAGCAGCCCGGACAGGGGGCGCCAATACGAGCAGTACTTC.

The chain uses TRBV7-2 and TRBJ2-3, with 10 nucleotides matching TRBD2. CDR3 length equals 15 residues. Looked up from germline, CDR1 is SGHTA and CDR2 is FQGNSA. Trimming at V came to 4 bases and at J to 5 bases, leaving 6 bases not matched to a gene. CDR3 sequence reads: CASSYLASGRDTQYF. In nucleotides, the CDR3 is TGTGCCAGCAGCTACCTGGCTAGCGGGAGAGATACGCAGTATTTT.

The rearrangement links TRBV14 to TRBJ2-5; D not certain. The DNA end lines up better with TRBJ2-7; the J call may be wrong. Germline V lookup: CDR1 SGHDN, CDR2 FVKESK. The CDR3 extends over 13 amino acids. CDR3 sequence: CASSQGTEYEQYF. DNA of the CDR3: TGTGCCAGCAGCCAGGGCACAGAGTACGAGCAGTACTTC.

The chain carries TRBV7-2 and TRBJ2-7, with no clear D. From germline, CDR1 is SGHTA and CDR2 FQGNSA. The CDR3 has 13 amino acids. Deletions cut 4 bases from V and 4 bases from J, with 11 bases between. The CDR3 DNA is TGTGCCAGCAGCTACAATAAGGTGTACGAGCAGTACTTC. Translation gives CASSYNKVYEQYF.

This clonotype was seen a few times. The V and J genes are TRBV7-2 and TRBJ1-5, with 9 positions matching TRBD1. Trimming removed 1 base from V and 3 bases from J; junction bases left unmatched: 4. Germline-derived CDR1 and CDR2 are SGHTA and FQGNSA. CDR3 length equals 16 residues. The CDR3 region has the DNA TGTGCCAGCAGCTTAGGGACAGGGGCGAACAATCAGCCCCAGCATTTT. It is translated as CASSLGTGANNQPQHF.

The V call is TRBV9, the J call TRBJ1-2, with a tentative D call TRBD1 (5 bases). V lost 0 bases, J lost 6 bases, and 18 bases lay in between. CDR1 and CDR2 from the germline V gene are SGDLS and YYNGEE. The CDR3 consists of 16 residues. Here the CDR3 DNA reads TGTGCCAGCAGCGTAGTTCCCCAGGGCTCCCATAATGGCTACACCTTC. It codes for CASSVVPQGSHNGYTF.

This chain joins TRBV28 and TRBJ2-6; the D is unclear. V lost 8 bases to trimming and J lost 1 base, with 12 bases between them. The CDR3 is 15 amino acids. Germline CDR1 MDHEN, CDR2 SYDVKM. CDR3 DNA: TGTGCCAGCCGCACATCCCGTTCTGGGGCCAACGTCCTGACTTTC. Amino acids: CASRTSRSGANVLTF.